The 7 T cell receptor beta chains presented below share a single source sample, sequenced in a study of CD8 T cells in Susac syndrome. It was with random hexamers that 0.5 to 1 ug RNA was reverse transcribed. One entry per CDR3 protein results from TCRdb running MiXCR on the immunoSEQ multiplex PCR reads. The table shows a few hundred thousand distinct CDR3 sequences, with approximately 94% occurring only once. The sample consisted of CD4+ T cells from PBMCs. Receptors originate from a human donor with Susac syndrome.

The chain uses TRBV20-1 and TRBJ1-1; 8 bases map to TRBD1. Germline CDR1 is DFQATT and CDR2 is SNEGSKA (reference sequence). V dropped 4 bases and J dropped 0; count of bases not matched to a gene: 7. The CDR3 extends over 15 amino acids. The CDR3 is CSAKTGANVNTEAFF. CDR3 DNA sequence: TGCAGTGCTAAGACAGGGGCGAATGTGAACACTGAAGCTTTCTTT.

The chain carries TRBV20-1 and TRBJ1-5; D gene unclear. Germline CDR1 and CDR2: DFQATT and SNEGSKA (reference sequence). This CDR3 is built from 13 residues. V lost 3 bases, J lost 4 bases, and 10 bases lay in between. This CDR3 is CSASGGENQPQHF. CDR3 DNA: TGCAGTGCTAGTGGCGGTGAAAATCAGCCCCAGCATTTT.

The CDR3 here is CASSFSLLDDTGELFF. The CDR3 region has the DNA TGCGCCAGCAGCTTTTCATTATTAGACGACACCGGGGAGCTGTTTTTT. The chain recombines TRBV5-1 with TRBJ2-2; D uncertain. V dropped 2 bases and J dropped 3 bases, with 14 bases sitting between them. Germline V gene data show CDR1 as SGHRS and CDR2 as YFSETQ. The length of the CDR3 is 16 residues.

This rearrangement joins TRBV12-3 or TRBV12-4 to TRBJ1-4; 8 bases match TRBD1. The CDR3 has 17 residues. V dropped 5 bases and J dropped 2; count of bases not matched to a gene: 10. The CDR3 coding sequence is TGTGCCAGCAGTCGAACCAATCGACAGGGGACTAATGAAAAACTGTTTTTT. It is translated as CASSRTNRQGTNEKLFF.

The chain uses TRBV24-1 and TRBJ2-1, with TRBD1 matching over 7 bases. The CDR3 has 15 amino acids. V dropped 2 bases and J dropped 6; count of bases not matched to a gene: 6. Germline CDR1 and CDR2: KGHDR and SFDVKD. The chain's CDR3 is CATSDSKGQSNEQFF. The DNA for the CDR3 is TGTGCCACCAGTGATTCTAAGGGACAGAGCAATGAGCAGTTCTTC.

This clonotype was recorded a few times. V gene TRBV5-1 combines with J gene TRBJ1-1, with D hard to call. The V gene's germline CDR1 is SGHRS and CDR2 YFSETQ. Trimming cost V 4 bases and J 0 bases, with 10 bases left between them. This CDR3 contains 14 residues. CDR3 sequence reads: CASSPDHLNTEAFF. In DNA form, the CDR3 reads TGCGCCAGCAGCCCTGACCATTTGAACACTGAAGCTTTCTTT.

The V and J genes are TRBV9 and TRBJ2-6, with no clear D. V was trimmed by 4 bases and J by 0 bases, leaving 8 bases between them. This CDR3 spans 15 amino acids. Germline values: CDR1 SGDLS, CDR2 YYNGEE. For the CDR3, the DNA is TGTGCCAGCAGCCGGGTCTTCTCTGGGGCCAACGTCCTGACTTTC. Its translation is CASSRVFSGANVLTF.